This T cell receptor beta chain was identified in a study of early T cells in non-severe SARS-CoV-2 infection. From the 5' RACE reads, TCRdb called clonotypes with MiXCR, one entry per CDR3 protein. The table has roughly 75,000 distinct CDR3 sequences, about a sixth seen once. Germline values: CDR1 SGHDN, CDR2 FVKESK. CDR3 size: 15 residues. V shed 4 bases and J 12 bases; nucleotides not matched to a gene: 15. For this clonotype: The antigen is undetermined.

Whole-study results and caveats: VDJdb matches were skewed toward anti-spike CD8 T cell responses.

This receptor was taken from an adult who was a healthcare worker with PCR-confirmed SARS-CoV-2 infection or an uninfected control (not recorded which). The rearrangement joins TRBV14 to TRBJ2-1, with 7 positions matching TRBD2. The sample was whole blood. The CDR3 DNA is TGTGCCAGCAGCCTGGGGACTACCTTTCGCGATGTGCAGTTCTTC. Its protein product is CASSLGTTFRDVQFF.